The clone carrying this T cell receptor beta chain was seen a handful of times. Its antigen remains unidentified. Per donor, a minimum of one pre-ART and a minimum of two post-ART PBMC samples were available. None of the participants with HIV were treated outside the United States. Assay version v3.0 of immunoSEQ was used, and it was run at survey level. The protocol was immunoSEQ multiplex PCR, while the TCRdb copy is restricted to in-frame clones and leaves out a portion. The table has tens of thousands of clones, approximately 92% seen once. V lost 6 bases and J lost 5; bases outside the gene matches: 10. Germline CDR1 SNHLY, CDR2 FYNNEI. This CDR3 region has 16 residues. This entry comes from a study of long-term antiretroviral therapy in people with HIV. General study results and limits: Increased diversity was seen after ART, yet it remained lower than in transplant donor controls.

This sequence was found in a woman between 45 and 60 years old with HIV. The chain links TRBV2 to TRBJ2-2, with 9 nucleotides matching TRBD1. The sample consisted of unsorted PBMCs, taken 4.4 years after starting antiretroviral therapy. The CDR3 nucleotides are TGTGCCAGCAGGACTCCGGGACAGGGAGGAACCGGGGAGCTGTTTTTT. Its translation is CASRTPGQGGTGELFF. The variable domain in full, completed from reference TRBV2 and TRBJ2-2, reads EPEVTQTPSHQVTQMGQEVILRCVPISNHLYFYWYRQILGQKVEFLVSFYNNEISEKSEIFDDQFSVERPDGSNFTLKIRSTKLEDSAMYFCASRTPGQGGTGELFFGEGSRLTVL.